The 15 T cell receptor beta chains presented below share a single source sample, sequenced in a study of regulatory T cells in long-lasting Graves disease. iRepertoire HTBI primers and Arm-PCR of CDR3 regions built TCR beta libraries. TCRdb re-derived calls from the multiplex PCR reads in MiXCR, one entry per CDR3 protein. The table lists around 450,000 distinct CDR3 sequences, about 15% of them singletons. The time point is: newly diagnosed GD, antithyroid drugs for less than 3 months. Scientists built the TCR library using RNA that was extracted from PBMCs. The same data also went into a second study, on T cells in Graves' hyperthyroidism and ophthalmopathy.

Here the sequenced sample was peripheral blood mononuclear cells (PBMCs), taken at new diagnosis, from a patient treated with antithyroid drugs. These receptors all come from a middle-aged woman with Graves disease.

This clonotype was observed a few times. The chain recombines TRBV30 with TRBJ2-7, with 7 bases matching TRBD2. This CDR3 is built from 16 residues. Trimming removed 8 bases from V and 0 bases from J; junction bases left unmatched: 16. Germline V CDR1 and CDR2: GTSNPN, SVGIG (reference sequence). This CDR3 is CALASRSGSNSYEQYF. CDR3 coding DNA: TGTGCCCTGGCTTCTCGTAGCGGGTCCAACTCCTACGAGCAGTACTTC.

This clonotype was observed many times. The chain carries TRBV3-1 and TRBJ2-7; 10 bases are a match to TRBD2. CDR1 is LGHDT, CDR2 YNNKEL, per germline (reference sequence). The CDR3 is made up of 16 amino acids. V was clipped by 4 bases and J by 2 bases; unmatched bases: 8. Here the CDR3 DNA reads TGTGCCAGCAGCCCCGAGACTAGCGGGCATCCCTACGAGCAGTACTTC. Protein: CASSPETSGHPYEQYF.

This clonotype was detected many times. The V and J genes are TRBV28 and TRBJ1-1, with a tentative D call TRBD1 (5 bases). Between the trimmed V and J ends, which lost 6 bases and 0 bases, there was a span of 17 bases. The CDR3 is 16 residues long. CDR1 is MDHEN, CDR2 SYDVKM, per germline. In DNA, the CDR3 is TGTGCCAGCAGACCCGACTACAGGAACCTGAACACTGAAGCTTTCTTT. Its protein product is CASRPDYRNLNTEAFF. The full variable domain, its missing parts supplied by reference TRBV28 and TRBJ1-1, is DVKVTQSSRYLVKRTGEKVFLECVQDMDHENMFWYRQDPGLGLRLIYFSYDVKMKEKGDIPEGYSVSREKKERFSLILESASTNQTSMYLCASRPDYRNLNTEAFFGQGTRLTVV.

This rearrangement joins TRBV20-1 to TRBJ1-6; D is ambiguous. In germline, CDR1 is DFQATT, CDR2 SNEGSKA (reference sequence). The V end was cut by 4 bases, the J end by 2 bases, with 6 bases between. The CDR3 extends over 13 amino acids. CDR3 nucleotide sequence: TGCAGTGCTAAGGAGCCCTATAATTCACCCCTCCACTTT. Its protein product is CSAKEPYNSPLHF.

This sequence joins TRBV11-3 and TRBJ2-7; TRBD2 matches at 13 bases. The CDR3 is made up of 16 amino acids. CDR1 is SGHNT and CDR2 is YENEEA in the germline V gene. V was clipped by 5 bases and J by 4 bases; unmatched bases: 8. The CDR3 is CASSHAGTSGKYEQYF. CDR3 in DNA: TGTGCCAGCAGCCACGCCGGGACTAGCGGGAAATACGAGCAGTACTTC. Full variable domain (outside the CDR3, taken from reference TRBV11-3 and TRBJ2-7): EAGVVQSPRYKIIEKKQPVAFWCNPISGHNTLYWYLQNLGQGPELLIRYENEEAVDDSQLPKDRFSAERLKGVDSTLKIQPAELGDSAVYLCASSHAGTSGKYEQYFGPGTRLTVT.

This clonotype was observed at least ten times. The chain carries TRBV2 and TRBJ1-1; no firm D call. Trimming shortened V by 5 bases and J by 1 base, and 11 bases separated the two germline ends. The germline gives CDR1 SNHLY, CDR2 FYNNEI. There are 14 residues in the CDR3. The CDR3 sequence: CASSRSGSNTEAFF. The CDR3 nucleotides read TGTGCCAGCAGTCGAAGCGGGTCGAACACTGAAGCTTTCTTT.

V is TRBV6-1 and J is TRBJ1-2; possibly TRBD1 for D (6 bases). The CDR3 is 14 amino acids. Trimming took off 5 bases at V and 8 bases at J, with 18 bases between the two ends. CDR1 and CDR2 from the germline V gene are MNHNS and SASEGT. CDR3 protein: CASSPPRGTFGYTF. Written as DNA, the CDR3 is TGTGCCAGCAGTCCTCCTCGGGGGACATTCGGCTACACCTTC.

The sample holds many counts of this clonotype. The chain couples TRBV5-1 to TRBJ2-7, with 10 nucleotides matching TRBD2. The CDR3 is 16 residues long. The ends lost 4 bases at V and 3 bases at J; junction bases unmatched: 10. CDR1 and CDR2 from the germline V gene are SGHRS and YFSETQ. The CDR3 reads CASSGGPAGGFYEQYF. The CDR3, as DNA: TGCGCCAGCAGCGGGGGACCAGCGGGAGGGTTCTACGAGCAGTACTTC.

This clonotype has only a few counts. A single base separates this from a much larger clone, so it may be a read error. The gene calls are TRBV11-2 and TRBJ2-5; no definite D call. The length of the CDR3 is 13 residues. Germline CDR1 SGHAT, CDR2 FQNNGV. Trimming removed 0 bases from V and 8 bases from J, with 10 bases in between. This chain's CDR3 is CASSLESSVTQYF. The CDR3 DNA sequence: TGTGCCAGCAGCTTAGAGTCCTCGGTCACCCAGTACTTC.

Written as DNA, the CDR3 is TGTGCCAGCAGCTCCGGACAGGGGGCTGCTGGGGCCAACGTCCTGACTTTC. Residues: CASSSGQGAAGANVLTF. The V and J genes are TRBV11-3 and TRBJ2-6; 11 nucleotides match TRBD1. Trimming took 4 bases from V and 2 from J; bases not matched to a gene: 4. The CDR3 is 17 residues long. The germline gives CDR1 SGHNT, CDR2 YENEEA.

The rearrangement uses TRBV20-1 and TRBJ1-3; perhaps TRBD1 as D (5 bases). From germline, CDR1 is DFQATT and CDR2 SNEGSKA (reference sequence). Deletions cut 0 bases from V and 4 bases from J, with 16 bases between. CDR3 length equals 16 residues. The CDR3 bases are TGCAGTGCTAGAGATGACTTGGGGACTGACGGAAACACCATATATTTT. Translated: CSARDDLGTDGNTIYF.

This sequence joins TRBV7-2 and TRBJ2-2; TRBD2 matches at 12 bases. Germline V gene lookup returns CDR1 SGHTA and CDR2 FQGNSA. Germline trimming cut 5 bases from V and 5 bases from J; bases unmatched to any gene: 12. The length of the CDR3 is 18 residues. CDR3 region: CASSPWSSGRAGTGELFF. CDR3 sequence (DNA): TGTGCCAGCAGCCCTTGGTCTAGCGGGAGGGCCGGAACCGGGGAGCTGTTTTTT.

The gene calls are TRBV20-1 and TRBJ2-1; 16 nucleotides match TRBD2. The CDR3 is 18 amino acids. With V trimmed by 4 bases and J by 0 bases, 6 bases remained unmatched. CDR1 and CDR2 from the germline V gene are DFQATT and SNEGSKA (reference sequence). CDR3 protein: CSATPGLAGGSSYNEQFF. The CDR3 DNA is TGCAGTGCTACTCCGGGACTAGCGGGAGGGAGCTCCTACAATGAGCAGTTCTTC.

This clonotype has a count of ten or more. The chain carries TRBV6-2 or TRBV6-3 and TRBJ2-7; weak D call: TRBD2 (5 bases). This CDR3 contains 12 residues. CDR1 is MNHEY and CDR2 is SVGEGT in the germline V gene. V was pared by 3 bases and J by 6 bases, with 9 bases between. The CDR3 DNA reads as TGTGCCAGCAGTTATTCGGGGTCCGAGCAGTACTTC. It codes for CASSYSGSEQYF.

As to this clonotype: With a much larger clone just one base away, this may be a read error. J is TRBJ2-1 and V is TRBV18, with 8 positions matching TRBD2. There are 15 residues in the CDR3. The ends lost 4 bases at V and 8 bases at J; junction bases unmatched: 10. Looked up from germline, CDR1 is KGHSH and CDR2 is LQKENI. The CDR3 is CASSLPAGGGDEQFF. CDR3 in DNA: TGTGCCAGCTCACTACCCGCGGGAGGTGGCGATGAGCAGTTCTTC.